The T cell receptor (beta chain) described here comes from a study of T cell clonotyping in hematopoietic cell transplantation. Study-wide findings and caveats: Broader posttransplant TCR repertoire diversity was predicted by graft donor and pretransplant recipient Inverse Simpson Index values.

The CDR3 is 15 residues long. V lost 0 bases and J lost 3, with 12 bases in between. Germline values: CDR1 SGHRS, CDR2 YFSETQ. Sequenced by immunoSEQ multiplex PCR; TCRdb stores in-frame clones only, minus some. This repertoire shows more than 40,000 clones, about 95% found once; its top ten account for approximately 0.9%. Comments on this clone: Its antigen is undetermined.

The sequenced material came from peripheral blood mononuclear cells. This clonotype was sampled from a young man in good health. Some clones in this sample may be carry-over from other donors' samples. V usage is TRBV5-1 and J usage is TRBJ1-2; tentative D call: TRBD1 (5 bases). The CDR3, as DNA: TGCGCCAGCAGCTTGGATGGGGGTTCGGACTATGGCTACACCTTC. This gives the protein CASSLDGGSDYGYTF.